The rows below give T cell receptor beta chains drawn from one sample of a study of T cell responses to AZD1222 COVID-19 vaccine. Some clones are missing from TCRdb's copy, which holds only in-frame ones; the method was immunoSEQ multiplex PCR. This table has around 180,000 clones, roughly 92% appearing once. Sequenced here: peripheral blood, sampled on day 0 of AZD1222 vaccination. The receptors come from an adult in good health. CDR3s include the opening cysteine and the closing phenylalanine or tryptophan. The D gene is left open where the match is weak. Not all rows give a size; the values are once, few, many and, for expanded clones, a class.

j_call clone_size v_call d_call cdr3_aa cdr3_nt
TRBJ2-7 once TRBV6-1 TRBD1 CASSEVGQGGSYEQYF TGTGCCAGCAGTGAAGTGGGACAGGGAGGCTCCTACGAGCAGTACTTC
TRBJ1-6 NA TRBV5-4 TRBD1 CASSSSGGGSYNSPLHF TGTGCCAGCAGCTCCTCAGGGGGAGGCTCCTATAATTCACCCCTCCACTTT
TRBJ2-3 NA TRBV12-3/TRBV12-4 NA CASEGGSTDTQYF TGTGCCAGCGAAGGGGGGAGCACAGATACGCAGTATTTT
TRBJ1-2 NA TRBV9 NA CASSGAGHEGHYGYTF TGTGCCAGCAGCGGAGCAGGTCACGAGGGCCACTATGGCTACACCTTC
TRBJ1-3 NA TRBV9 NA CASSRRLGNTIYF TGTGCCAGCAGCCGTCGGCTTGGAAACACCATATATTTT
TRBJ1-1 NA TRBV5-6 NA CASSPGSDTEAFF TGTGCCAGCAGCCCAGGGTCCGACACTGAAGCTTTCTTT
TRBJ1-4 NA TRBV4-1 TRBD1 CASSQENRGIPTNEKLFF TGCGCCAGCAGCCAAGAGAACAGGGGGATTCCAACTAATGAAAAACTGTTTTTT
TRBJ1-6 NA TRBV4-1 NA CASSQGTAGSPLHF TGCGCCAGCAGCCAAGGGACAGCGGGGTCACCCCTCCACTTT
TRBJ2-1 once TRBV9 NA CASSPRRRSSYNEQFF TGTGCCAGCAGCCCACGTAGGCGGAGCTCCTACAATGAGCAGTTCTTC
TRBJ2-3 NA TRBV30 NA CAWSAQGSTDTQYF TGTGCCTGGAGTGCACAGGGAAGCACAGATACGCAGTATTTT
TRBJ2-7 NA TRBV15 NA CATSRDERTREQYF TGTGCCACCAGCAGAGATGAAAGGACTCGGGAGCAGTACTTC
TRBJ1-4 NA TRBV5-1 TRBD1 CASSLEGNRGEKLFF TGCGCCAGCAGCTTGGAGGGGAACAGGGGTGAAAAACTGTTTTTT
TRBJ1-6 NA TRBV14 NA CASSPRPSSKTGPPSYNSPLHF TGTGCCAGCAGCCCCCGGCCAAGCTCCAAGACAGGACCCCCCTCCTATAATTCACCCCTCCACTTT
TRBJ2-3 NA TRBV7-9 NA CASSFRTGSTDTQYF TGTGCCAGCAGCTTCCGGACGGGTAGCACAGATACGCAGTATTTT
TRBJ2-6 NA TRBV4-2 NA CASSQEGGGANVLTF TGTGCCAGCAGCCAAGAAGGGGGAGGGGCCAACGTCCTGACTTTC
TRBJ2-7 few TRBV7-9 NA CASSLVVGWGDEQYF TGTGCCAGCAGCTTAGTCGTGGGATGGGGCGACGAGCAGTACTTC
TRBJ1-5 NA TRBV5-6 NA CASSLYDAGVNQPQHF TGTGCCAGCAGCTTGTATGATGCAGGGGTCAATCAGCCCCAGCATTTT
TRBJ1-5 NA TRBV6-5 TRBD1 CASKPTGNQPQHF TGTGCCAGCAAGCCGACAGGGAATCAGCCCCAGCATTTT